The T cell receptor (beta chain) under discussion was sequenced for a study of OX40 agonist ivuxolimab in advanced cancers. Study details: Earlier treatment with anti-PD-1, anti-PD-L1 or anti-CTLA-4 was permitted, and 35% to 45% had received some.

The germline V gene has CDR1 SNHLY and CDR2 FYNNEI. The CDR3 totals 11 residues. Trimming cost V 5 bases and J 5 bases, with 4 bases left between them. Generated by immunoSEQ multiplex PCR, the TCRdb table keeps only in-frame clones and is missing some. The top ten clones hold around 1.1% of a sample with tens of thousands of clones, roughly 84% of them seen once. The sequence derives from an adult with an advanced solid tumor such as melanoma, head and neck, liver or kidney cancer. Source: CD4+ or CD8+ T cells sorted from blood, taken in a trial of the OX40 agonist ivuxolimab. The V gene is TRBV2, the J gene TRBJ2-4; D remains unclear. In DNA form, the CDR3 reads TGTGCCAGCAGTTTTCAAAACATTCAGTACTTC. Amino acids: CASSFQNIQYF. The whole variable domain, remainder taken from reference TRBV2 and TRBJ2-4, is EPEVTQTPSHQVTQMGQEVILRCVPISNHLYFYWYRQILGQKVEFLVSFYNNEISEKSEIFDDQFSVERPDGSNFTLKIRSTKLEDSAMYFCASSFQNIQYFGAGTRLSVL.